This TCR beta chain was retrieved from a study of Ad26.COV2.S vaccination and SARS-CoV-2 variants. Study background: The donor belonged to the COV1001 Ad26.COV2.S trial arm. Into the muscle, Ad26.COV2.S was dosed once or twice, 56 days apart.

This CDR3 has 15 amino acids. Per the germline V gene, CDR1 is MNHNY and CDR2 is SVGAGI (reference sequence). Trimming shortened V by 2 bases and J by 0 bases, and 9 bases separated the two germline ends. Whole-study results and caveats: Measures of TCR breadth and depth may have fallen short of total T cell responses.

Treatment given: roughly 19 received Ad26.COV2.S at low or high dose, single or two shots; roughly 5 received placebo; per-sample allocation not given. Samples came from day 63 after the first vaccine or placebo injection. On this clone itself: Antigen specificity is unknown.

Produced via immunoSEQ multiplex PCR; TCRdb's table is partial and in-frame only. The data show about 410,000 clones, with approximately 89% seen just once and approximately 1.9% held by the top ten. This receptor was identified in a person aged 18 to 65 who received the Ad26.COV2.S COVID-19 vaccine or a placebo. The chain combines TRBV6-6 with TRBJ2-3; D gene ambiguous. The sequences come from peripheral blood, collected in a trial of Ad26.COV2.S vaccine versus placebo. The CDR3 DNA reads TGTGCCAGCAGTTACGGGGTTTTAAGCACAGATACGCAGTATTTT. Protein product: CASSYGVLSTDTQYF.